This T cell receptor (beta chain) emerged from a study of breast tumors, draining lymph nodes, adjacent tissues. This CDR3 contains 13 residues. Trimming took off 6 bases at V and 6 bases at J, with 12 bases between the two ends. TCRdb redid the calling of the multiplex PCR reads with MiXCR, one entry per CDR3 protein. In the table there are 85,000 to 130,000 distinct CDR3 sequences, less than 40% of which are singletons. Of note for this clonotype: What it binds is not known.

Samples came from axillary lymph nodes draining the breast cancer. Findings of the study overall: Compared with lymph nodes, tumors were less diverse; compared with nontumor tissue, more. Most tumor T cells seemingly derive from lymph node, then expand in tumor.

The receptor comes from a female donor with breast cancer. Some clones in this sample may be carry-over from other donors' samples. The sequenced sample was axillary lymph node tissue. The chain employs TRBV12-3 or TRBV12-4 and TRBJ1-5, with a weak D call TRBD1 (6 bases). The CDR3 here is CASSLRDIQPQHF. Here the CDR3 DNA reads TGTGCCAGCAGCCTCAGGGACATTCAGCCCCAGCATTTT.